This TCR beta chain was sequenced for a study of cytomegalovirus exposure and HLA in healthy donors. Study-wide context: The study's early data release held tens of millions of unique TCRs from HLA-typed donors.

This cohort consisted of healthy bone marrow donors. The PCR made use of 60 Vbeta and 13 Jbeta primers. This table comes from immunoSEQ multiplex PCR, and its TCRdb copy is limited to in-frame clones, with some not included. The sample includes some 240,000 clones, about 78% of them seen just once. Points from the study as a whole: The listing of 150 to 200 TCR beta chains classed them as cytomegalovirus-associated.

About this clone: The antigen remains undetermined.

Sequencing was performed on PBMCs. The origin of this receptor is a male donor in good health and CMV-seronegative.

CDR3: CASSLRTSDTDTQYF. The CDR3 nucleotides read TGTGCCAGCAGCTTGCGGACTAGCGATACAGATACGCAGTATTTT. V usage is TRBV4-2 and J usage is TRBJ2-3, with 9 bases that match TRBD2. With 5 bases clipped from V and 3 bases from J, the junction kept 6 bases outside the gene matches. The germline gives CDR1 LGHNA, CDR2 YNFKEQ. The CDR3 totals 15 residues.